This T cell receptor (beta chain) stems from a study of control samples from healthy donors and cancer patients (dated by TCRdb to about 2020). A distance of 10 bases separates the germline ends of V and J, which lose 3 bases and 4 bases respectively. Taken from cysteine to phenylalanine, the CDR3 has 12 residues. The CDR3 DNA has 36 bases and is translated from base 1. CDR1 and CDR2 (SQVTM, ANQGSEA) derive from the germline V gene. The method was the immunoSEQ multiplex PCR assay. TCRdb took this table from immuneACCESS and kept in-frame rearrangements with V and J called. Such tables lack part of the clones; where checked against another copy, unresolved V genes explain under half of the gap, and the rest is unexplained. The sample table contains 90,000 to 100,000 clones; only one count was recorded for around three quarters of them. The ten largest clones add up to roughly 10% of the sample. This clone was observed a few times. Its target antigen remains unknown. The record has no base qualities; no much larger clone is one base away.

This sequence originates from a woman in her thirties in good health. The material sequenced was blood. The V gene is TRBV29-1 and the J gene is TRBJ2-7; no D gene call is confident. The nucleotide sequence is TGCAGCGTTGATCTGGCCCCTTACGAGCAGTACTTC. This translates into CSVDLAPYEQYF.